This T cell receptor (beta chain) comes out of a study of shared clonotypes between healthy human individuals. Deep-level assay runs were performed. Per the original data handling: ImmunoSEQ output held junction-only sequences without quality scores, so filtering differed. Generated by immunoSEQ multiplex PCR, the TCRdb table keeps only in-frame clones and is missing some. The V and J calls and clone size are taken from that table; D and trimming were inferred from the DNA. Seen here are more than 2 million clones, approximately 95% observed once, and the top ten hold roughly 1%. This clone was found once. Its specificity is unknown. Findings and limits, study-wide: Sampling covered blood only; tissue repertoires likely differ. It was the few donors that limited the genetic and exposure-history diversity represented.

Naivety among CD8 cells was defined by CD45RO negativity and positive CCR7 selection, thereby excluding terminally differentiated effector memory CD45RA+ cells. CDR1 SNHLY and CDR2 FYNNEI come from the germline V gene. Trimming cost V 8 bases and J 0 bases, with 14 bases left between them. The CDR3 has 14 amino acids. This TCR was recovered from a man aged 18 to 30 in good health. Sample: naive CD8+ T cells sorted from blood. This rearrangement joins TRBV2 to TRBJ2-7, with D tentatively TRBD2 (6 bases). Here the CDR3 reads CASVWAGNSYEQYF. DNA for the CDR3: TGTGCCAGCGTTTGGGCGGGGAACTCCTACGAGCAGTACTTC.